The entry below describes one T cell receptor beta chain. No antigen is known for it. TCR beta libraries were prepared from cDNA with unique molecular identifiers. The T cell input of about 0.85 to 10 million gave a few hundred thousand cDNA molecules. TCRdb re-analysed the PCR reads in MiXCR, keeping a single row per CDR3 protein. The top ten hold approximately 4.5% of the sample, which has 750,000 to 950,000 distinct CDR3 sequences, about 53% seen once. The sample is drawn from a study of post-analysis software for immune sequencing data. Findings of the study overall: Four or five TRBV segments, TRBV5-6, TRBV5-1 and TRBV20-1 among them, were found more frequent in patients than controls. Controls had significantly higher normalized Chao1 diversity than multiple sclerosis patients.

The V gene's germline CDR1 is MNHEY and CDR2 SVGAGI. Trimming removed 0 bases at V and 4 bases at J, with 12 bases between. The CDR3 runs 15 residues. The origin of this receptor is a girl aged 10 to 17 with multiple sclerosis. The rearrangement joins TRBV6-5 to TRBJ1-2, with unresolved D. Sample: blood. The CDR3 reads CASSYSTPLGYGYTF. The CDR3 DNA follows: TGTGCCAGCAGTTACTCGACGCCCCTCGGCTATGGCTACACCTTC.